Included here is one T cell receptor (beta chain) sequence, with context. Mismatch with germline at one junction end may stem from a read error. The sample is drawn from a study of regulatory T cells in long-lasting Graves disease. To make TCR beta libraries, researchers used iRepertoire HTBI primers and Arm-PCR of CDR3 regions. TCRdb ran MiXCR on the multiplex PCR reads and lists one entry per CDR3 protein. The profile shows roughly 350,000 distinct CDR3 sequences, around 15% of them singletons. The time point is: newly diagnosed GD, antithyroid drugs for less than 3 months. The TCR library was made from RNA that had been extracted from PBMCs in TRIzol. Another study also made use of these data, one on T cells in Graves' hyperthyroidism and ophthalmopathy. Turning to that study: Uncontrolled infection, other autoimmune disease, pregnancy or lactation barred patients from enrollment. Researchers found most expanded thyroid clonotypes above 0.001 in blood as well.

Sequencing used peripheral blood mononuclear cells (PBMCs), obtained at new diagnosis, from a patient treated with antithyroid drugs. The TCR comes from a woman under 30 with Graves disease.

The CDR3 nucleotides read TGTGCCAGCAGTCCCAACTCCTACGGGCAGTACTTC. It codes for CASSPNSYGQYF. This chain uses TRBV12-3 or TRBV12-4 with TRBJ2-7; D is unresolved. This CDR3 spans 12 amino acids.